This T cell receptor (beta chain) originates from a study of CD8 T cells in ankylosing spondylitis. This clonotype was counted only a few times. Germline-derived CDR1 and CDR2 are SGDLS and YYNGEE. The germline V and J ends were trimmed by 0 bases and 6 bases, with 10 bases remaining between them. The CDR3 runs 13 residues. TCRdb reanalysed the 5' RACE reads using MiXCR and keeps one entry per CDR3 protein. The table includes over 200,000 distinct CDR3 sequences, roughly a tenth detected once. The TCR sequence derives from a male donor with ankylosing spondylitis or in good health (not recorded which). Source material: blood, either unsorted or a sorted T cell fraction (not recorded which). This chain links TRBV9 with TRBJ2-7; no clear D. CDR3 bases: TGTGCCAGCAGCGTAGAGATTGCCGGCGAGCAGTACTTC. Amino acids: CASSVEIAGEQYF.